Below are 21 T cell receptor beta chains sequenced from a single sample in a study of blood T cell repertoires in COVID-19. The data were produced by immunoSEQ multiplex PCR, yet TCRdb's version contains in-frame clones alone and is incomplete. The top ten clones hold 4.6% of a sample with 60,000 to 100,000 clones, around 90% of them seen once. The sequenced sample consisted of peripheral blood. The receptors were gathered from a man aged 50-59 years with active COVID-19.

This rearrangement joins TRBV19 to TRBJ1-5; possibly TRBD1 for D (6 bases). CDR1 is LNHDA, CDR2 SQIVND, per germline (reference sequence). Trimming removed 10 bases at V and 7 bases at J, with 20 bases between. The CDR3 is made up of 14 amino acids. Here the CDR3 reads CATATIQGPQPQHF. The CDR3 coding sequence is TGTGCCACCGCTACTATCCAGGGGCCCCAGCCCCAGCATTTT.

V usage is TRBV12-3 or TRBV12-4 and J usage is TRBJ2-7; D is perhaps TRBD2 (5 bases). The V end was cut by 3 bases, the J end by 5 bases, with 8 bases between. CDR3 length: 12 residues. DNA for the CDR3: TGTGCCAGCAGTTTTGGGAGAAACGAGCAGTACTTC. It yields the protein CASSFGRNEQYF.

The V call is TRBV4-1, the J call TRBJ1-1; D is possibly TRBD1 (5 bases). V was cut by 2 bases and J by 2 bases, with 9 bases left in between. CDR3 length equals 14 residues. Germline lookup yields CDR1 MGHRA and CDR2 YSYEKL. This CDR3 reads CASSQPGYNTEAFF. CDR3 in DNA: TGCGCCAGCAGCCAACCAGGGTATAACACTGAAGCTTTCTTT.

The chain carries TRBV6-1 and TRBJ1-4; 10 nucleotides agree with TRBD1. Germline assignment: CDR1 MNHNS and CDR2 SASEGT. V lost 2 bases and J lost 4; bases outside the gene matches: 7. The CDR3 runs to 17 residues. The CDR3 sequence is CASSEIGTGVHNEKLFF. The CDR3 bases are TGTGCCAGCAGTGAAATAGGGACAGGGGTTCATAATGAAAAACTGTTTTTT.

J is TRBJ2-1 and V is TRBV19; D is undetermined. Germline V CDR1 and CDR2: LNHDA, SQIVND (reference sequence). The V and J ends lost 1 base and 10 bases respectively, with 14 bases between them. CDR3 size: 14 residues. The CDR3 DNA sequence: TGTGCCAGTAGTATAGCTGTAGCCGCCTACGAGCAGTTCTTC. Amino acids: CASSIAVAAYEQFF.

J is TRBJ2-3 and V is TRBV2; possible D gene TRBD1, 5 bases. Germline loops: CDR1 SNHLY, CDR2 FYNNEI. Trimming pared 2 bases from V and 2 bases from J, leaving 23 bases between. The CDR3 extends over 19 amino acids. The CDR3 loop is CASSESPTRWLGHTDTQYF. CDR3 bases: TGTGCCAGCAGTGAATCCCCGACCAGGTGGCTTGGACACACAGATACGCAGTATTTT. Full variable domain (outside the CDR3, taken from reference TRBV2 and TRBJ2-3): EPEVTQTPSHQVTQMGQEVILRCVPISNHLYFYWYRQILGQKVEFLVSFYNNEISEKSEIFDDQFSVERPDGSNFTLKIRSTKLEDSAMYFCASSESPTRWLGHTDTQYFGPGTRLTVL.

The chain uses TRBV24-1 and TRBJ2-1; 12 bases fit TRBD2. The V and J ends lost 4 bases and 4 bases, in that order; junction bases with no gene match: 4. The CDR3 sequence is 16 residues long. The V gene's germline CDR1 is KGHDR and CDR2 SFDVKD. The CDR3 DNA sequence: TGTGCCACCAGTGACTCTAGCGGGGGGGCATACAATGAGCAGTTCTTC. It specifies CATSDSSGGAYNEQFF.

The rearrangement joins TRBV29-1 to TRBJ2-7, with a possible D match to TRBD1 (6 bases). The germline V and J ends were trimmed by 5 bases and 1 base, with 21 bases remaining between them. The CDR3 spans 16 residues. The V gene's germline CDR1 is SQVTM and CDR2 ANQGSEA. DNA of the CDR3: TGCAGCGTTCAGGGGTTGGTCGCGGGTGGATCCTACGAGCAGTACTTC. Amino acids: CSVQGLVAGGSYEQYF.

The chain recombines TRBV5-1 with TRBJ2-2, with D perhaps matching TRBD2 (6 bases). The V gene's germline CDR1 is SGHRS and CDR2 YFSETQ. V was cut by 0 bases and J by 1 base, with 7 bases left in between. This CDR3 has 15 amino acids. CDR3 DNA sequence: TGCGCCAGCAGCTTGGGCGGGATGAACACCGGGGAGCTGTTTTTT. This codes for CASSLGGMNTGELFF.

The chain uses TRBV28 and TRBJ2-3; 8 bases align to TRBD1. Looked up from germline, CDR1 is MDHEN and CDR2 is SYDVKM. This CDR3 has 15 residues. J was trimmed by 2 bases and V by 8 bases; bases with no gene match: 9. The CDR3, as DNA: TGTGCCAGCCTGGTAGGGACAGGTCCCACAGATACGCAGTATTTT. Translation gives CASLVGTGPTDTQYF.

This clone has just one count. V usage is TRBV29-1 and J usage is TRBJ2-1; the D gene is possibly TRBD2 (7 bases). Trimming shortened V by 7 bases and J by 0 bases, and 19 bases separated the two germline ends. The CDR3 has 16 residues. The germline V gene encodes CDR1 SQVTM and CDR2 ANQGSEA. The CDR3 protein is CSAQGGGLSSYNEQFF. The DNA for the CDR3 is TGCAGCGCCCAAGGGGGGGGCCTCAGCTCCTACAATGAGCAGTTCTTC.

This chain joins TRBV4-1 and TRBJ1-6; D not certain. This CDR3 is 16 amino acids long. Germline V gene lookup returns CDR1 MGHRA and CDR2 YSYEKL. Trimming cost V 0 bases and J 7 bases, with 13 bases left between them. In DNA, the CDR3 is TGCGCCAGCAGCCAAGATCTCAACAGTTACAATTCACCCCTCCACTTT. This codes for CASSQDLNSYNSPLHF.

This chain joins TRBV4-1 and TRBJ1-2; 8 bases are a match to TRBD1. Germline loops: CDR1 MGHRA, CDR2 YSYEKL. V dropped 4 bases and J dropped 7; count of bases not matched to a gene: 11. This CDR3 is built from 15 residues. The CDR3 reads CASSPAGQVMGGYTF. The CDR3 DNA is TGCGCCAGCAGCCCTGCGGGACAGGTAATGGGTGGCTACACCTTC.

This clone was observed once. The chain employs TRBV6-4 and TRBJ2-1, with 11 bases fitting TRBD2. This CDR3 comprises 15 residues. Germline values: CDR1 MRHNA, CDR2 SNTAGT. V lost 5 bases to trimming and J lost 5 bases; unmatched junction nucleotides: 5. DNA for the CDR3: TGTGCCAGCAGTATAACTAGCGGGGGTCACAATGAGCAGTTCTTC. This gives the protein CASSITSGGHNEQFF.

V and J are TRBV11-2 and TRBJ1-2; D is unclear. V lost 3 bases, J lost 7 bases, and 9 bases lay in between. CDR3 size: 12 residues. Per the germline V gene, CDR1 is SGHAT and CDR2 is FQNNGV. CDR3 bases: TGTGCCAGCAGCTTCGGGGTACGTGGCTACACCTTC. Translation: CASSFGVRGYTF.

The chain recombines TRBV3-1 (or the pseudogene TRBV3-2) with TRBJ2-2; no clear D gene. The ends were cut back, 0 bases at V and 5 bases at J, with 10 bases in the middle. The CDR3 is made up of 15 amino acids. CDR1 is LGHDT, CDR2 YNNKEL, per germline (reference sequence). CDR3 residues: CASSQDRVQTGELFF. In DNA form, the CDR3 reads TGTGCCAGCAGCCAAGATCGGGTCCAAACCGGGGAGCTGTTTTTT.

The genes are TRBV3-1 (or the pseudogene TRBV3-2) and TRBJ1-1, with D possibly being TRBD1 (5 bases). CDR1 and CDR2 from the germline V gene are LGHDT and YNNKEL (reference sequence). The V and J ends lost 3 bases and 5 bases respectively, with 10 bases between them. The CDR3 spans 13 residues. Written as DNA, the CDR3 is TGTGCCAGCAGCCATATTGACAGAACTGAAGCTTTCTTT. Its translation is CASSHIDRTEAFF.

The chain links TRBV27 to TRBJ2-1; possible D gene TRBD1, 6 bases. This CDR3 is 16 amino acids long. CDR1 is MNHEY, CDR2 SMNVEV, per germline (reference sequence). V lost 3 bases and J lost 6, with 18 bases in between. The chain's CDR3 is CASSFHTMTGGNEQFF. The CDR3 region has the DNA TGTGCCAGCAGTTTCCACACCATGACAGGAGGCAATGAGCAGTTCTTC.

The CDR3 bases are TGCAGCGGAGCCGAAGCGGGGCAAAGCACAGATACGCAGTATTTT. Residues: CSGAEAGQSTDTQYF. The gene calls are TRBV29-1 and TRBJ2-3; 7 bases fit TRBD2. The CDR3 covers 15 residues. The germline V gene encodes CDR1 SQVTM and CDR2 ANQGSEA. The junction had 10 bases not matched to a gene; V was cut back by 7 bases and J by 0 bases.

The J gene is TRBJ2-2, the V gene TRBV3-1 (or the pseudogene TRBV3-2); D is possibly TRBD2 (5 bases). There are 18 residues in the CDR3. Trimming took 3 bases from V and 0 from J, leaving 17 bases between them. Germline V lookup: CDR1 LGHDT, CDR2 YNNKEL (reference sequence). CDR3 DNA: TGTGCCAGCAGCCACGGGATAAATTACGGGCCGAACACCGGGGAGCTGTTTTTT. This codes for CASSHGINYGPNTGELFF.

CDR3: CATSDPETTGNYNEQFF. CDR3 nucleotides: TGTGCCACCAGTGATCCTGAAACAACAGGGAACTACAATGAGCAGTTCTTC. This chain links TRBV24-1 with TRBJ2-1; possible D gene TRBD1, 6 bases. This CDR3 comprises 17 residues. The germline V and J ends were trimmed by 3 bases and 3 bases, with 17 bases remaining between them. Germline CDR1 and CDR2: KGHDR and SFDVKD.